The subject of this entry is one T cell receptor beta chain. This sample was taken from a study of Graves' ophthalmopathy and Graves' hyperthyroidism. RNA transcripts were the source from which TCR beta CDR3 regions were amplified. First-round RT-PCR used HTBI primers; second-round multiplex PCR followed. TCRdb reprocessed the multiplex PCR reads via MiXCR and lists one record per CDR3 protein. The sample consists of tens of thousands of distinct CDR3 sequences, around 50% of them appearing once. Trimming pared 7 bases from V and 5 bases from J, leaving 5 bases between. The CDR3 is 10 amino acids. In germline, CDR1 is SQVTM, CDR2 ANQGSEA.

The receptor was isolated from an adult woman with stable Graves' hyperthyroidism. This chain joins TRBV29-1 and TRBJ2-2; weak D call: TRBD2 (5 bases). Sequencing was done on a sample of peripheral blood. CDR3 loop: CSGRTGELFF. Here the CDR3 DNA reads TGCAGCGGGAGGACCGGGGAGCTGTTTTTT.